Each of the 29 T cell receptor beta chains below was sequenced from the same sample in a study of blood T cell repertoires in COVID-19. TCRdb keeps only in-frame clones here, not all; method: immunoSEQ multiplex PCR. There are hundreds of thousands of clones in the sample; about four fifths occur only once, and approximately 6.6% lies in the top ten. Sequencing input: PBMCs or T cells enriched from blood (not recorded which). The receptor source for this set is a woman aged 40-49 years who had recovered from COVID-19.

The genes are TRBV5-5 and TRBJ2-3, with 7 bases aligning to TRBD1. After removal of 4 bases from V and 4 bases from J, the junction contained 9 bases not matched to a gene. CDR1 and CDR2 (germline): SGHKS, YYEKEE (reference sequence). The CDR3 runs to 15 residues. CDR3 DNA sequence: TGTGCCAGCAGCCCGGGACAGACACAATCAGATACGCAGTATTTT. As protein: CASSPGQTQSDTQYF.

The rearrangement links TRBV7-2 to TRBJ2-2, with TRBD2 as a possible D gene (5 bases). Trimming removed 5 bases at V and 3 bases at J, with 16 bases between. This CDR3 is 16 amino acids long. Germline V lookup: CDR1 SGHTA, CDR2 FQGNSA. CDR3 DNA sequence: TGTGCCAGCAGCCCACGTCCGGGCGGGTACACCGGGGAGCTGTTTTTT. It is translated as CASSPRPGGYTGELFF.

The chain uses TRBV4-1 and TRBJ2-7; D is unresolved. Germline loops: CDR1 MGHRA, CDR2 YSYEKL. Trimming removed 0 bases from V and 4 bases from J, with 4 bases in between. The CDR3 contains 12 residues. The CDR3 DNA reads as TGCGCCAGCAGCCAAGACTTTTACGAGCAGTACTTC. This encodes CASSQDFYEQYF.

The chain carries TRBV18 and TRBJ2-1, with D maybe TRBD1 (6 bases). Germline V gene lookup returns CDR1 KGHSH and CDR2 LQKENI. V was trimmed by 10 bases and J by 9 bases, leaving 25 bases between them. The CDR3 contains 15 residues. The CDR3 nucleotides are TGTGCCACTAGGGGACGTGGGACAATTTCGAGTGAGCAGTTCTTC. This gives the protein CATRGRGTISSEQFF.

The count of this clone is one. The chain combines TRBV9 with TRBJ2-3, with a tentative D call TRBD2 (6 bases). The V gene lost 3 bases and the J gene lost 6 bases, with 11 bases spanning the gap. In germline, CDR1 is SGDLS, CDR2 YYNGEE. This CDR3 region has 13 residues. In DNA, the CDR3 is TGTGCCAGCAGCGCCGGGAGACAGGATACGCAGTATTTT. Translation: CASSAGRQDTQYF.

The chain recombines TRBV28 with TRBJ2-7, with D possibly matching TRBD1 (5 bases). The CDR3 totals 16 residues. Trimming took off 6 bases at V and 2 bases at J, with 20 bases between the two ends. Germline values: CDR1 MDHEN, CDR2 SYDVKM. The CDR3 nucleotides read TGTGCCAGCAGCCCCCGATCGTGGGGCTCCCCCTACGAGCAGTACTTC. Amino acid sequence: CASSPRSWGSPYEQYF.

V is TRBV19 and J is TRBJ2-5; the match to TRBD2 covers 11 bases. With V trimmed by 2 bases and J by 4 bases, 6 bases remained unmatched. The germline CDR1 and CDR2 sequences are LNHDA and SQIVND (reference sequence). The CDR3 sequence is 16 residues long. The CDR3 coding sequence is TGTGCCAGTAGTATAACTAGCGGGAGATACGGAGAGACCCAGTACTTC. This sequence encodes CASSITSGRYGETQYF.

The rearrangement joins TRBV30 to TRBJ2-6; TRBD2 might be the D (5 bases). CDR1 and CDR2 from the germline V gene are GTSNPN and SVGIG (reference sequence). V was shortened by 0 bases and J by 4 bases, with 13 bases between the two germline ends. This CDR3 region has 16 residues. CDR3 loop: CAWSVLGRWGANVLTF. The DNA of the CDR3 is TGTGCCTGGAGTGTACTAGGACGTTGGGGGGCCAACGTCCTGACTTTC. Drawing the rest from reference TRBV30 and TRBJ2-6, the complete variable domain is SQTIHQWPATLVQPVGSPLSLECTVEGTSNPNLYWYRQAAGRGLQLLFYSVGIGQISSEVPQNLSASRPQDRQFILSSKKLLLSDSGFYLCAWSVLGRWGANVLTFGAGSRLTVL.

This sequence joins TRBV18 and TRBJ1-6, with 10 bases fitting TRBD1. Germline CDR1 reads KGHSH; CDR2 reads LQKENI. Trimming cost V 4 bases and J 8 bases; bases outside gene matches: 5. This CDR3 region has 15 residues. The chain's CDR3 is CASSLRQGADSPLHF. DNA for the CDR3: TGTGCCAGCTCACTGAGACAGGGGGCCGATTCACCCCTCCACTTT.

This chain links TRBV7-9 with TRBJ2-1; 10 positions agree with TRBD2. Germline trimming cut 0 bases from V and 7 bases from J; bases unmatched to any gene: 6. This CDR3 is 16 amino acids long. CDR1 and CDR2 (germline): SEHNR, FQNEAQ (reference sequence). This chain's CDR3 is CASSLAASGSVNEQFF. As DNA, the CDR3 is TGTGCCAGCAGCTTAGCAGCTAGCGGGAGCGTGAATGAGCAGTTCTTC.

The chain employs TRBV28 and TRBJ1-2; TRBD1 agrees at 8 bases. The V gene's germline CDR1 is MDHEN and CDR2 SYDVKM. This CDR3 spans 16 amino acids. V lost 6 bases to trimming and J lost 6 bases; unmatched junction nucleotides: 15. The CDR3, as DNA: TGTGCCAGCAGAACTCTGACGGGACAGGCAATCGATGGCTACACCTTC. It translates to CASRTLTGQAIDGYTF.

This chain links TRBV4-1 with TRBJ2-1; 11 positions match TRBD2. The germline V gene encodes CDR1 MGHRA and CDR2 YSYEKL. This CDR3 is built from 18 residues. The J segment lost 5 bases and the V segment lost 3 bases, leaving 12 bases of the junction unmatched. Here the CDR3 reads CASSHRVSGLAVDNEQFF. In DNA, the CDR3 is TGCGCCAGCAGCCACAGGGTGTCGGGACTAGCGGTCGACAATGAGCAGTTCTTC.

The genes are TRBV4-2 and TRBJ2-7; possible D gene TRBD2, 6 bases. CDR1 and CDR2 (germline): LGHNA, YNFKEQ. V lost 2 bases, J lost 1 base, and 9 bases lay in between. This CDR3 contains 14 residues. This CDR3 is CASSQTGLSYEQYF. The DNA for the CDR3 is TGTGCCAGCAGCCAAACGGGACTGTCCTACGAGCAGTACTTC.

J is TRBJ2-7 and V is TRBV30, with a tentative D call TRBD2 (6 bases). Trimming removed 2 bases from V and 3 bases from J, with 20 bases in between. Germline V gene lookup returns CDR1 GTSNPN and CDR2 SVGIG (reference sequence). The CDR3 length is 16 residues. CDR3 nucleotides: TGTGCCTGGAGTTCCAATTCGGAGGGCAATCGCTACGAGCAGTACTTC. Translated, it gives CAWSSNSEGNRYEQYF.

The chain is built from TRBV24-1 and TRBJ2-3; TRBD2 is a possible D gene (6 bases). The germline V and J ends were trimmed by 9 bases and 0 bases, with 12 bases remaining between them. The V gene's germline CDR1 is KGHDR and CDR2 SFDVKD. This CDR3 comprises 14 residues. The CDR3 DNA reads TGTGCCACCGGGATGGAGGGTAGCACAGATACGCAGTATTTT. Protein product: CATGMEGSTDTQYF.

The chain links TRBV30 to TRBJ2-7; 8 bases agree with TRBD2. This CDR3 region has 16 residues. The trim removed 2 bases at V and 4 bases at J, leaving 13 bases unmatched. Germline V lookup: CDR1 GTSNPN, CDR2 SVGIG (reference sequence). DNA of the CDR3: TGTGCCTGGAGTAGATTTAGCGGGATTAACCCGTACGAGCAGTACTTC. Protein product: CAWSRFSGINPYEQYF.

This clone was seen repeatedly, ten times or more. V usage is TRBV4-1 and J usage is TRBJ2-6; D ambiguous. CDR3 length equals 13 residues. Deletions cut 4 bases from V and 2 bases from J, with 3 bases between. Germline values: CDR1 MGHRA, CDR2 YSYEKL. CDR3 protein: CASSPAGANVLTF. The CDR3 region has the DNA TGCGCCAGCAGCCCAGCTGGGGCCAACGTCCTGACTTTC.

The chain is built from TRBV2 and TRBJ2-1, with 14 bases fitting TRBD2. Trimming cost V 8 bases and J 2 bases; bases outside gene matches: 2. Per the germline V gene, CDR1 is SNHLY and CDR2 is FYNNEI. There are 15 residues in the CDR3. The CDR3, as DNA: TGTGCCAGCGGACTAGCGGGAGGTCCCTACAATGAGCAGTTCTTC. It encodes CASGLAGGPYNEQFF.

The chain employs TRBV12-5 and TRBJ2-7, with no clear D. Germline V lookup: CDR1 LGHNT, CDR2 FRNRAP. The V end was cut by 0 bases, the J end by 2 bases, with 8 bases between. This CDR3 has 14 amino acids. The CDR3 sequence: CASGLVHSTYEQYV. Written as DNA, the CDR3 is TGTGCTAGTGGTTTGGTACACAGTACCTACGAGCAGTACGTC.

This clone occurred a few times. V gene TRBV9 combines with J gene TRBJ2-1; TRBD1 might be the D (5 bases). This CDR3 is built from 16 residues. Deletions cut 1 base from V and 4 bases from J, with 15 bases between. Germline CDR1 and CDR2: SGDLS and YYNGEE. In nucleotides, the CDR3 is TGTGCCAGCAGCGTAAGTCAACAGGTTTTATACAATGAGCAGTTCTTC. It specifies CASSVSQQVLYNEQFF.

The V gene is TRBV19, the J gene TRBJ2-2; 10 bases are a match to TRBD2. This CDR3 contains 16 residues. With V trimmed by 6 bases and J by 5 bases, 9 bases remained unmatched. Germline V gene sequence: CDR1 LNHDA, CDR2 SQIVND (reference sequence). The chain's CDR3 is CASRLGGLASTGELFF. Written as DNA, the CDR3 is TGTGCCAGTAGGCTAGGGGGACTAGCGTCGACCGGGGAGCTGTTTTTT.

This clone was detected once. The V call is TRBV19, the J call TRBJ1-1; D remains ambiguous. Germline CDR1 reads LNHDA; CDR2 reads SQIVND (reference sequence). The CDR3 is made up of 17 amino acids. Trimming removed 4 bases from V and 0 bases from J, with 18 bases in between. The CDR3 DNA sequence: TGTGCCAGTAGTAGTTCGGGGTCCGGGAAAATGAACACTGAAGCTTTCTTT. Translated: CASSSSGSGKMNTEAFF.

This clone was counted a single time. The chain joins TRBV30 to TRBJ2-3; D unclear. Germline V CDR1 and CDR2: GTSNPN, SVGIG (reference sequence). The CDR3 spans 14 residues. V lost 2 bases, J lost 0 bases, and 9 bases lay in between. As DNA, the CDR3 is TGTGCCTGGAGTCCCATTACTAGCACAGATACGCAGTATTTT. It yields the protein CAWSPITSTDTQYF.

Comments on this clone: The germline gene is not matched at one end of the junction; a read error may be the cause. This chain's CDR3 is CATSPREGPTEAFF. The DNA for the CDR3 is TGTGCCACCTCACCAAGAGAGGGTCCCACTGAAGCTTTCTTT. This chain connects TRBV18 to TRBJ1-1, with D hard to call. This CDR3 contains 14 residues. Germline V gene sequence: CDR1 KGHSH, CDR2 LQKENI.

The chain is built from TRBV19 and TRBJ2-4, with TRBD1 matching over 8 bases. Germline-derived CDR1 and CDR2 are LNHDA and SQIVND (reference sequence). The CDR3 runs 15 residues. After removal of 5 bases from V and 11 bases from J, the junction contained 14 bases not matched to a gene. CDR3 in DNA: TGTGCCAGTAGTCCGGGCCTCGACAGGGGTTTAGTTCAGTACTTC. Protein sequence: CASSPGLDRGLVQYF.

J is TRBJ2-3 and V is TRBV2; no definite D call. Germline V gives CDR1 SNHLY, CDR2 FYNNEI. Between the trimmed V and J ends, which lost 4 bases and 3 bases, there was a span of 11 bases. CDR3 length: 14 residues. The CDR3 reads CASSVLSRTDTQYF. The DNA for the CDR3 is TGTGCCAGCAGTGTACTATCGAGGACAGATACGCAGTATTTT. The whole variable domain, filled in from reference TRBV2 and TRBJ2-3, reads EPEVTQTPSHQVTQMGQEVILRCVPISNHLYFYWYRQILGQKVEFLVSFYNNEISEKSEIFDDQFSVERPDGSNFTLKIRSTKLEDSAMYFCASSVLSRTDTQYFGPGTRLTVL.

This clone was seen once. This chain connects TRBV5-6 to TRBJ1-2, with 12 bases aligning to TRBD1. The length of the CDR3 is 13 residues. V trimming: 6 bases; J trimming: 6 bases; junction bases outside the gene matches: 3. Germline CDR1 reads SGHDT; CDR2 reads YYEEEE. The CDR3 reads CASTGDRGHGYTF. CDR3 bases: TGTGCCAGCACCGGGGACAGGGGGCATGGCTACACCTTC.

The rearrangement uses TRBV28 and TRBJ2-7, with 7 bases aligning to TRBD1. Germline-derived CDR1 and CDR2 are MDHEN and SYDVKM. Trimming at V came to 9 bases and at J to 6 bases, leaving 8 bases not matched to a gene. CDR3 length equals 12 residues. CDR3 DNA sequence: TGTGCCAGTAATGACAGGGTTAGCGAGCAGTACTTC. Translating gives CASNDRVSEQYF.

The chain uses TRBV5-5 and TRBJ2-7, with 8 bases matching TRBD2. V dropped 6 bases and J dropped 7; count of bases not matched to a gene: 6. CDR3 length: 12 amino acids. CDR1 and CDR2 from the germline V gene are SGHKS and YYEKEE (reference sequence). The CDR3 protein is CASNRAGGEQYF. For the CDR3, the DNA is TGTGCCAGCAATAGGGCGGGGGGAGAGCAGTACTTC.